This paragraph reports one T cell receptor (beta chain). The sample originates from a study of human T cells and chemical hapten exposure. TCRdb recomputed calls from the RACE reads with MiXCR, one row per CDR3 protein. The table shows some 200,000 distinct CDR3 sequences, with 20% to 25% occurring only once. Specified time point: patch test 1, 2 weeks after DPC sensitization. As for treatment: therapeutic diphenylcyclopropenone sensitization with weekly scalp DPC. Here the sequenced sample was whole blood, taken in connection with sensitization to the hapten diphenylcyclopropenone (DPC). The source is a woman aged 45-65 years with alopecia areata. Some clones in this sample may be carry-over from other donors' samples.

The CDR3 bases are TGTGCCAGCAGTGGCGGGATCCTCACAGATACGCAGTATTTT. Translation: CASSGGILTDTQYF. V and J are TRBV2 and TRBJ2-3; perhaps TRBD2 as D (6 bases). The CDR3 sequence is 14 residues long. V lost 4 bases to trimming and J lost 2 bases, with 10 bases between them. CDR1 and CDR2 (germline): SNHLY, FYNNEI.